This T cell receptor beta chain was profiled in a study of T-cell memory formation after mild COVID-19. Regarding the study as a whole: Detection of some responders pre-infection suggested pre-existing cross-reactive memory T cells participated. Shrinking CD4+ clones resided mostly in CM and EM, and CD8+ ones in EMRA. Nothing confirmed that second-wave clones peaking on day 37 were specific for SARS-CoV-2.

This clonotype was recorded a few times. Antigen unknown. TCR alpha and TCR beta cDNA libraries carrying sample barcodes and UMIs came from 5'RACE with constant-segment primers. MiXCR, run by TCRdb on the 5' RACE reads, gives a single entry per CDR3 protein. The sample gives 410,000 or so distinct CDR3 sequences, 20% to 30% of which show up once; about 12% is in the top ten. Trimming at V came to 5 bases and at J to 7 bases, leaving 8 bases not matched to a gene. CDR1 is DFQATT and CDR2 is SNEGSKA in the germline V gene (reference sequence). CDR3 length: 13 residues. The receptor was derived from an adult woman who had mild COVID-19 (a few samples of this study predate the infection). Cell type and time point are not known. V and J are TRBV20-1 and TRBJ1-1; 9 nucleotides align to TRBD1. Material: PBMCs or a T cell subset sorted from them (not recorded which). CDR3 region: CSAGAGTGIEAFF. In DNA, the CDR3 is TGCAGTGCTGGAGCTGGGACAGGGATTGAAGCTTTCTTT.